This entry features one TCR beta chain sequence. This specimen belongs to a study of blood T cell repertoires in COVID-19. Overall study context: Sites in the United States, Italy and Spain provided acute and convalescent COVID-19 samples. The cDNA or gDNA used as material had been derived from T cells, B-cell-depleted T cells, or PBMCs.

Trimming took 0 bases from V and 4 from J, leaving 15 bases between them. Germline V gene sequence: CDR1 LGHDT, CDR2 YNNKEL (reference sequence). The CDR3 contains 16 residues. How the authors handled the data: Amplified reference gene primers provided the basis for estimating nucleated cell counts. Profiled with immunoSEQ multiplex PCR; TCRdb holds only in-frame clones, not every one. Clone size and the V and J calls come from that table; the DNA yielded D and trimming. The sample records roughly 70,000 clones, 76% being singletons. A Seattle source enrolled patients during active infection and followed them longitudinally.

This clonotype was obtained from a man aged 60 to 75 with COVID-19, enrolled during active disease. This chain links TRBV3-1 (or the pseudogene TRBV3-2) with TRBJ1-1; D is perhaps TRBD1 (6 bases). Source material: peripheral blood. The CDR3 DNA is TGTGCCAGCAGCCAAGACACAGGGTGGTATGGCACTGAAGCTTTCTTT. This translates into CASSQDTGWYGTEAFF.